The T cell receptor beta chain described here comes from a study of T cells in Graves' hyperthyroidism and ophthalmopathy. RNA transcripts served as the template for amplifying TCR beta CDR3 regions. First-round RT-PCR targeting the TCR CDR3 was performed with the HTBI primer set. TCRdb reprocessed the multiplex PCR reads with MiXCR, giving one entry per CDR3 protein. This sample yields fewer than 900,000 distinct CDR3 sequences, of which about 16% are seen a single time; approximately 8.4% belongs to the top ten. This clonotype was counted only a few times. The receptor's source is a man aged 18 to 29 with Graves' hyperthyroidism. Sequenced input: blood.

The DNA of the CDR3 is TGTGCCAGCTCACCTTACGGGACTAGCGGGAGGGCAGATACGCAGTATTTT. It codes for CASSPYGTSGRADTQYF. The V and J genes are TRBV18 and TRBJ2-3, with TRBD2 identical over 16 bases. This CDR3 is 17 amino acids long. The V gene's germline CDR1 is KGHSH and CDR2 LQKENI. V shed 3 bases and J 4 bases; nucleotides not matched to a gene: 4.